One sample yielded the 32 T cell receptor beta chains listed below, sequenced in a study of response to subunit inactivated influenza vaccine. One entry per CDR3 protein results from TCRdb running MiXCR on the RT-PCR reads. The sample shows 650,000 to 700,000 distinct CDR3 sequences, 15% to 17% of them seen only once. Material: PBMCs from blood, obtained 12 days after vaccination. These receptors were obtained from a man between 50 and 59 years old who received an inactivated influenza vaccine.

The chain recombines TRBV24-1 with TRBJ1-2, with D maybe TRBD1 (5 bases). The V gene lost 4 bases and the J gene lost 8 bases, with 13 bases spanning the gap. The V gene's germline CDR1 is KGHDR and CDR2 SFDVKD. CDR3 size: 13 residues. The CDR3 spells CATSDAGTGGYTF. CDR3 DNA: TGTGCCACCAGTGACGCCGGGACGGGAGGCTACACCTTC.

The chain is built from TRBV20-1 and TRBJ1-3, with 7 bases that match TRBD1. The germline V gene encodes CDR1 DFQATT and CDR2 SNEGSKA (reference sequence). V was pared by 6 bases and J by 0 bases, with 5 bases of the junction left unmatched. The CDR3 consists of 14 residues. This CDR3 is CSARQGPSGNTIYF. The CDR3 coding sequence is TGCAGTGCAAGACAGGGCCCCTCTGGAAACACCATATATTTT.

This clonotype was seen a few times. The chain carries TRBV20-1 and TRBJ2-1, with TRBD2 matching over 9 bases. The germline V gene has CDR1 DFQATT and CDR2 SNEGSKA (reference sequence). The CDR3 runs 14 residues. J was trimmed by 5 bases and V by 4 bases; bases with no gene match: 6. The CDR3 DNA reads TGCAGTGCTAAGGGACTAGCTACCCACAATGAGCAGTTCTTC. Translating gives CSAKGLATHNEQFF.

This clonotype was found a few times. The chain links TRBV18 to TRBJ2-3; TRBD1 might be the D (6 bases). The CDR3 loop spans 13 amino acids. The V and J ends lost 5 bases and 5 bases respectively, with 11 bases between them. CDR1 and CDR2 (germline): KGHSH, LQKENI. The CDR3 nucleotides are TGTGCCAGCTCATTTCAGGGGAGAGATACGCAGTATTTT. Translating gives CASSFQGRDTQYF. The whole variable domain, remainder taken from reference TRBV18 and TRBJ2-3, is NAGVMQNPRHLVRRRGQEARLRCSPMKGHSHVYWYRQLPEEGLKFMVYLQKENIIDESGMPKERFSAEFPKEGPSILRIQQVVRGDSAAYFCASSFQGRDTQYFGPGTRLTVL.

This clonotype was seen only a few times. The rearrangement links TRBV6-2 or TRBV6-3 to TRBJ2-1, with 10 bases that match TRBD1. Trimming took 6 bases from V and 4 from J; bases not matched to a gene: 6. Per germline, CDR1 MNHEY and CDR2 SVGEGT. The CDR3 covers 15 residues. The CDR3: CASRRGQGDYNEQFF. The CDR3 DNA sequence: TGTGCCAGCAGAAGAGGACAGGGGGATTACAATGAGCAGTTCTTC.

A remark on this clonotype: Germline and junction disagree at one end, which may indicate a read error. V is TRBV9 and J is TRBJ2-2; a weak D match, TRBD1 (6 bases). This CDR3 contains 15 residues. CDR1 is SGDLS and CDR2 is YYNGEE in the germline V gene. The CDR3 loop is CASSVVTGTTVELFF. CDR3 sequence (DNA): TGTGCCAGCAGCGTAGTTACAGGGACCACCGTGGAGCTGTTTTTT.

This clonotype was seen only a few times. The rearrangement uses TRBV6-1 and TRBJ1-2; the match to TRBD1 covers 7 bases. CDR3 length equals 13 residues. With V trimmed by 6 bases and J by 10 bases, 11 bases remained unmatched. Germline CDR1 MNHNS, CDR2 SASEGT. The chain's CDR3 is CASRDGQAGVYTF. The DNA of the CDR3 is TGTGCCAGCAGGGACGGACAGGCCGGAGTCTACACCTTC.

This clonotype was observed many times. V and J are TRBV21-1 and TRBJ1-1; the table's D call TRBD1 went unverified against the DNA. TRBV21-1 is given as a pseudogene. There are 13 residues in the CDR3. CDR3: CASNDRPYTEAFF. The CDR3 nucleotides read TGTGCCAGCAATGACAGACCTTACACTGAAGCTTTCTTT.

The rearrangement links TRBV15 to TRBJ1-1; D gene uncertain. Germline V CDR1 and CDR2: LNHNV, YYDKDF (reference sequence). The CDR3 is 14 residues long. The V gene lost 5 bases and the J gene lost 3 bases, with 13 bases spanning the gap. The CDR3, as DNA: TGTGCCACCAGCCCGGGCGCGCGGCACACTGAAGCTTTCTTT. It is translated as CATSPGARHTEAFF.

Here the CDR3 reads CASSLGDRGRIYGYTF. Written as DNA, the CDR3 is TGTGCCAGCAGCTTAGGTGACAGGGGGCGTATCTATGGCTACACCTTC. The chain carries TRBV7-9 and TRBJ1-2, with 10 bases fitting TRBD1. CDR3 length: 16 amino acids. V was pared by 1 base and J by 4 bases, with 6 bases of the junction left unmatched. In germline, CDR1 is SEHNR, CDR2 FQNEAQ (reference sequence).

This clonotype was observed a few times. The genes are TRBV9 and TRBJ2-3; no clear D gene. The CDR3 is 15 amino acids. The germline gives CDR1 SGDLS, CDR2 YYNGEE. The V end lost 0 bases, the J end lost 1 base, and 9 bases lay between the germline ends. CDR3 protein: CASSVVPTGTDTQYF. DNA of the CDR3: TGTGCCAGCAGCGTAGTTCCAACCGGCACAGATACGCAGTATTTT.

This clonotype was picked up a small number of times. The chain links TRBV5-6 to TRBJ2-1; 8 bases align to TRBD2. Germline V lookup: CDR1 SGHDT, CDR2 YYEEEE. This CDR3 has 15 amino acids. Trimming removed 3 bases from V and 6 bases from J; junction bases left unmatched: 8. In nucleotides, the CDR3 is TGTGCCAGCAGCTGGGGACTAGGCTGGGGCAATGAGCAGTTCTTC. This gives the protein CASSWGLGWGNEQFF.

The chain uses TRBV12-3 or TRBV12-4 and TRBJ2-5, with 7 nucleotides matching TRBD2. Trimming at V came to 1 base and at J to 4 bases, leaving 3 bases not matched to a gene. The length of the CDR3 is 14 residues. CDR3 sequence: CASSLVLARETQYF. Written as DNA, the CDR3 is TGTGCCAGCAGTTTAGTACTAGCGCGAGAGACCCAGTACTTC.

The chain is built from TRBV15 and TRBJ2-3, with 9 positions matching TRBD2. The CDR3 totals 17 residues. The V gene end was trimmed by 0 bases and the J gene end by 3 bases; junction bases not matched to a gene: 7. The germline V gene encodes CDR1 LNHNV and CDR2 YYDKDF (reference sequence). The CDR3 nucleotides are TGTGCCACCAGCAGAGATATGGGACTAGCAGCGACAGATACGCAGTATTTT. It is translated as CATSRDMGLAATDTQYF.

In this sample, this clonotype turned up a few times. This CDR3 is CASSLVVANTEAFF. For the CDR3, the DNA is TGCGCCAGCAGCTTGGTGGTGGCGAACACTGAAGCTTTCTTT. The chain is built from TRBV5-1 and TRBJ1-1, with unresolved D. The CDR3 runs 14 residues. Between the trimmed V and J ends, which lost 0 bases and 1 base, there was a span of 7 bases. CDR1 is SGHRS, CDR2 YFSETQ, per germline. Complete variable domain (other parts from reference TRBV5-1 and TRBJ1-1): KAGVTQTPRYLIKTRGQQVTLSCSPISGHRSVSWYQQTPGQGLQFLFEYFSETQRNKGNFPGRFSGRQFSNSRSEMNVSTLELGDSALYLCASSLVVANTEAFFGQGTRLTVV.

The J gene is TRBJ2-5, the V gene TRBV12-3 or TRBV12-4, with 10 bases aligning to TRBD2. With V trimmed by 5 bases and J by 5 bases, 8 bases remained unmatched. The CDR3 length is 15 residues. The CDR3 DNA reads TGTGCCAGCAGTACGGGGACTAGCGTTTGGGAGACCCAGTACTTC. This codes for CASSTGTSVWETQYF.

This clonotype was seen many times. This sequence joins TRBV27 and TRBJ1-5, with D unclear. The CDR3 contains 17 residues. Per the germline V gene, CDR1 is MNHEY and CDR2 is SMNVEV (reference sequence). V dropped 6 bases and J dropped 7 bases, with 25 bases sitting between them. The CDR3 sequence is CASSQNRILRVDQPQHF. The CDR3, as DNA: TGTGCCAGCAGCCAAAACCGCATCTTGCGGGTAGACCAGCCCCAGCATTTT.

This chain connects TRBV6-2 or TRBV6-3 to TRBJ2-2; TRBD2 matches 10 bases. Germline V CDR1 and CDR2: MNHEY, SVGEGT. V shed 2 bases, J shed 6 bases, and the junction held 6 bases outside the gene matches. The CDR3 is 16 amino acids. This chain's CDR3 is CASSYRDSGRAGELFF. The CDR3 DNA sequence: TGTGCCAGCAGTTACCGGGACAGCGGGAGGGCCGGGGAGCTGTTTTTT.

The rearrangement uses TRBV5-1 and TRBJ2-7; a weak D match, TRBD1 (5 bases). V lost 2 bases to trimming and J lost 5 bases, with 14 bases between them. The CDR3 is 14 residues long. Germline-derived CDR1 and CDR2 are SGHRS and YFSETQ. CDR3 sequence: CASSLGAHPDEQYF. CDR3 nucleotide sequence: TGCGCCAGCAGCTTAGGGGCCCATCCCGACGAGCAGTACTTC.

This clonotype came up many times. The V gene is TRBV12-3 or TRBV12-4, the J gene TRBJ2-1, with 10 positions matching TRBD2. CDR3 length equals 13 residues. Losses at the gene ends were 7 bases for V and 7 bases for J; bases not matched to a gene: 4. CDR3 DNA: TGTGCCAGCAAAATGACTAGCGGGAATGAGCAGTTCTTC. This gives the protein CASKMTSGNEQFF.

This clonotype was seen a few times. This sequence joins TRBV6-5 and TRBJ1-2; D ambiguous. The germline gives CDR1 MNHEY, CDR2 SVGAGI. V was pared by 0 bases and J by 8 bases, with 13 bases between. This CDR3 spans 14 amino acids. The CDR3 loop reads CASSYSNGRLGYTF. The CDR3 DNA reads as TGTGCCAGCAGTTACTCTAACGGACGTCTGGGCTACACCTTC.

In its sample, this clonotype was seen a few times. This chain connects TRBV4-2 to TRBJ2-4, with D perhaps being TRBD1 or TRBD2 (6 bases each). With 1 base removed from V and 7 bases from J, the gap between germline ends came to 14 bases. CDR1 is LGHNA, CDR2 YNFKEQ, per germline. This CDR3 has 15 amino acids. In DNA, the CDR3 is TGTGCCAGCAGCCAAGCCCTCGGGGGCCTGAACATTCAGTACTTC. It yields the protein CASSQALGGLNIQYF.

This clonotype was seen only a few times. The chain employs TRBV6-1 and TRBJ1-2; no clear D. CDR1 is MNHNS, CDR2 SASEGT, per germline. V shed 3 bases and J shed 8 bases, with 13 bases lying between them. The CDR3 contains 13 residues. The DNA for the CDR3 is TGTGCCAGCAGTGAGACGTGGGGAAGCGGCTACACCTTC. Translated, it gives CASSETWGSGYTF.

In this sample, this clonotype turned up many times. This chain joins TRBV6-2 or TRBV6-3 and TRBJ1-1; maybe TRBD1 (5 bases). This CDR3 region has 13 residues. Germline values: CDR1 MNHEY, CDR2 SVGEGT. Between the trimmed V and J ends, which lost 5 bases and 4 bases, there was a span of 11 bases. The CDR3 coding sequence is TGTGCCAGCAGTGCGTGGGGGACCACTGAAGCTTTCTTT. As protein: CASSAWGTTEAFF.

This clonotype was picked up many times. This chain connects TRBV10-3 to TRBJ2-5, with 10 bases matching TRBD2. Germline lookup yields CDR1 ENHRY and CDR2 SYGVKD. The CDR3 is 15 amino acids. J was trimmed by 5 bases and V by 3 bases; bases with no gene match: 6. CDR3 protein: CAISELAGGGETQYF. Here the CDR3 DNA reads TGTGCCATCAGTGAATTAGCGGGAGGAGGGGAGACCCAGTACTTC.

This clonotype was seen more than once but under ten times. This chain connects TRBV7-9 to TRBJ2-5; TRBD2 might be the D (5 bases). Per the germline V gene, CDR1 is SEHNR and CDR2 is FQNEAQ (reference sequence). V was cut by 8 bases and J by 7 bases, with 11 bases left in between. This CDR3 region has 11 residues. The CDR3 loop reads CASSTGSTQYF. CDR3 in DNA: TGTGCCAGCTCGACGGGGTCGACCCAGTACTTC.

The V gene is TRBV29-1, the J gene TRBJ2-7, with 10 nucleotides matching TRBD1. The CDR3 contains 13 residues. The ends lost 4 bases at V and 4 bases at J; junction bases unmatched: 4. CDR1 and CDR2 from the germline V gene are SQVTM and ANQGSEA. CDR3 loop: CSVARDRGYEQYF. CDR3 DNA: TGCAGCGTTGCCCGGGACAGGGGTTACGAGCAGTACTTC.

Only a few counts were recorded for this clonotype. This sequence joins TRBV20-1 and TRBJ1-5; D gene unclear. V was cut by 0 bases and J by 3 bases, with 9 bases left in between. The CDR3 totals 14 residues. Germline values: CDR1 DFQATT, CDR2 SNEGSKA (reference sequence). The CDR3 here is CSARDMRANQPQHF. The DNA for the CDR3 is TGCAGTGCTAGAGATATGAGGGCCAATCAGCCCCAGCATTTT.

The V and J genes are TRBV11-3 and TRBJ2-5, with TRBD2 matching 9 bases. In germline, CDR1 is SGHNT, CDR2 YENEEA. The CDR3 runs to 13 residues. The V segment lost 2 bases and the J segment 5 bases; nucleotides outside the gene matches: 0. CDR3 coding DNA: TGTGCCAGCAGCTTAACTAGCGGGGAGACCCAGTACTTC. Translated, it gives CASSLTSGETQYF. The entire variable domain, with the rest obtained from reference TRBV11-3 and TRBJ2-5, is as follows: EAGVVQSPRYKIIEKKQPVAFWCNPISGHNTLYWYLQNLGQGPELLIRYENEEAVDDSQLPKDRFSAERLKGVDSTLKIQPAELGDSAVYLCASSLTSGETQYFGPGTRLLVL.

The chain joins TRBV6-2 or TRBV6-3 to TRBJ2-7; 9 bases are shared with TRBD2. The CDR3 consists of 14 residues. Germline V gives CDR1 MNHEY, CDR2 SVGEGT. With 8 bases clipped from V and 0 bases from J, the junction kept 5 bases outside the gene matches. The CDR3 sequence is CASQTSGSSYEQYF. The DNA of the CDR3 is TGTGCCAGCCAGACTAGCGGTAGCTCCTACGAGCAGTACTTC.

This clonotype was recorded a few times. The rearrangement links TRBV20-1 to TRBJ1-6; TRBD1 matches 7 bases. The germline V gene encodes CDR1 DFQATT and CDR2 SNEGSKA (reference sequence). J gave up 7 bases and V 5 bases, and 2 bases lay outside the gene matches. CDR3 length: 12 residues. In nucleotides, the CDR3 is TGCAGTGCTGACAGGGTCAATTCACCCCTCCACTTT. Translation gives CSADRVNSPLHF.

This sequence joins TRBV2 and TRBJ2-7; D is uncertain. The CDR3 has 13 residues. The ends were cut back, 8 bases at V and 0 bases at J, with 11 bases in the middle. Germline assignment: CDR1 SNHLY and CDR2 FYNNEI. The CDR3 DNA follows: TGTGCCAGCCTGGGCAGGAGCTCCTACGAGCAGTACTTC. Protein: CASLGRSSYEQYF. Together with reference TRBV2 and TRBJ2-7, the CDR3 gives the full variable domain: EPEVTQTPSHQVTQMGQEVILRCVPISNHLYFYWYRQILGQKVEFLVSFYNNEISEKSEIFDDQFSVERPDGSNFTLKIRSTKLEDSAMYFCASLGRSSYEQYFGPGTRLTVT.